The clone carrying this TCR beta chain showed up just a few times. The target antigen is unknown. This sample was taken from a study of T cell repertoires in cytomegalovirus infection. Study at large: Through public TCR beta signatures, both CMV infection and matching HLA type were indicated.

TCRdb used MiXCR to reprocess the reads, holding one entry per CDR3 protein. In the table there are fewer than 400,000 distinct CDR3 sequences, about a sixth of which are singletons. Study-wide findings and caveats: The ex vivo response was dominated by HLA-C-restricted CMV-specific TCR beta clonotypes. The study identified carriers of CMV plus the relevant HLA from cumulative public TCR beta family frequency.

V gave up 0 bases and J gave up 7 bases, with 14 bases separating them. The CDR3 runs to 14 residues. CDR1 SGHRS and CDR2 YFSETQ come from the germline V gene. This receptor was obtained from a human donor in good health (CMV status not recorded). Some clones in this sample may be carry-over from other donors' samples. The chain joins TRBV5-1 to TRBJ2-7, with D perhaps TRBD1 (6 bases). Sequencing used PBMCs. The DNA of the CDR3 is TGCGCCAGCAGCTTGGAATTGGGGGCGAGGGAGCAGTACTTC. Translation: CASSLELGAREQYF.